Listed below are T cell receptor beta chains from one sample, sequenced in a study of cytomegalovirus exposure and HLA in healthy donors. Clones were read by immunoSEQ multiplex PCR, and TCRdb kept only the in-frame ones, dropping some. Among 100,000 to 150,000 clones listed, roughly four fifths were seen once. Sequencing was carried out using PBMCs. The receptor source for this set is a woman aged 40 to 55 in good health and CMV-seropositive. CDR3s include the opening cysteine and the closing phenylalanine or tryptophan. The D gene is left open where the match is weak. Size values are once, few and many counts, or a class for expanded clones, and some rows have none.

>-|13|TRBV19|TRBJ1-4|-
CASSNSLNEKLFF
TGTGCCAGTAGTAACAGTCTTAATGAAAAACTGTTTTTT
>TRBD2|14|TRBV18|TRBJ2-5|once
CASSRPREGETQYF
TGTGCCAGCTCACGCCCCAGGGAGGGGGAGACCCAGTACTTC
>TRBD2|19|TRBV28|TRBJ2-1|-
CASSSQGFGLAGAYNEQFF
TGTGCCAGCAGTTCCCAGGGTTTCGGACTAGCGGGAGCCTACAATGAGCAGTTCTTC
>-|14|TRBV7-2|TRBJ2-7|once
CASSLVAGTYEQYF
TGTGCCAGCAGCTTAGTGGCGGGCACCTACGAGCAGTACTTC
>TRBD1|17|TRBV11-3|TRBJ1-4|-
CASSLDPPGGEDEKLFF
TGTGCCAGCAGCTTAGACCCCCCAGGGGGCGAGGACGAAAAACTGTTTTTT
>-|15|TRBV19|TRBJ1-1|-
CASSSGGGMNTEAFF
TGTGCCAGTAGTTCAGGTGGAGGGATGAACACTGAAGCTTTCTTT
>-|15|TRBV19|TRBJ1-4|once
CASIGFGAGIGKLFF
TGTGCCAGTATCGGTTTTGGGGCAGGGATCGGAAAACTGTTTTTT
>-|15|TRBV6-4|TRBJ2-7|-
CASSGEQGTYYEQYF
TGTGCCAGCAGTGGTGAACAGGGAACGTACTACGAGCAGTACTTC
>TRBD1|13|TRBV19|TRBJ2-7|-
CASRQGLTYEQYF
TGTGCCAGCAGACAGGGGCTCACCTACGAGCAGTACTTC
>TRBD2|15|TRBV11-2|TRBJ2-1|-
CASSLLAGVYNEQFF
TGTGCCAGCAGCTTGCTAGCGGGAGTCTACAATGAGCAGTTCTTC
>TRBD1|14|TRBV6-1|TRBJ2-7|-
CASRRDSLPYEQYF
TGTGCCAGCAGGAGGGACAGCCTTCCCTACGAGCAGTACTTC
>-|12|TRBV12-5|TRBJ2-3|-
CASGLEGTMGYF
TGTGCTAGTGGTTTGGAGGGGACAATGGGGTATTTT
>TRBD1|16|TRBV27|TRBJ2-1|-
CASSPRTGGPYNEQFF
TGTGCCAGCAGTCCGCGGACAGGGGGACCTTACAATGAGCAGTTCTTC
>-|13|TRBV29-1|TRBJ1-5|-
CSVGGGVGQPQHF
TGCAGCGTAGGAGGGGGGGTGGGGCAGCCCCAGCATTTT